Below, 22 T cell receptor beta chains from the same sample are listed, as sequenced in a study of blood T cell repertoires in COVID-19. Libraries were prepared by immunoSEQ multiplex PCR; TCRdb keeps only in-frame clonotypes and omits some of them. There are 220,000 or so clones in the sample; about 88% occur only once, and approximately 10% lies in the top ten. The specimen sequenced was peripheral blood. These receptors were collected from a woman aged 45 to 65 with COVID-19, enrolled during active disease.

CDR3 sequence: CASSWTVTGELFF. In DNA, the CDR3 is TGTGCCAGCAGTTGGACAGTGACCGGGGAGCTGTTTTTT. This sequence joins TRBV6-5 and TRBJ2-2, with D possibly matching TRBD1 (6 bases). There are 13 residues in the CDR3. The germline gives CDR1 MNHEY, CDR2 SVGAGI. Trimming removed 4 bases at V and 5 bases at J, with 8 bases between.

The chain links TRBV3-1 (or the pseudogene TRBV3-2) to TRBJ2-3, with a tentative D call TRBD2 (6 bases). Between the trimmed V and J ends, which lost 5 bases and 3 bases, there was a span of 15 bases. The V gene's germline CDR1 is LGHDT and CDR2 YNNKEL (reference sequence). This CDR3 spans 15 amino acids. CDR3 nucleotide sequence: TGTGCCAGCAGCAACCCCGGGACTGTAACAGATACGCAGTATTTT. Translating gives CASSNPGTVTDTQYF.

The rearrangement joins TRBV7-6 to TRBJ2-4; the match to TRBD1 covers 7 bases. This CDR3 comprises 16 residues. V was clipped by 6 bases and J by 4 bases; unmatched bases: 12. The germline V gene encodes CDR1 SGHVS and CDR2 FNYEAQ. The CDR3, as DNA: TGTGCCAGCAGTTCTCTCGCAGGGGGTTTAAAAAACATTCAGTACTTC. It encodes CASSSLAGGLKNIQYF.

The chain joins TRBV9 to TRBJ2-7; TRBD1 matches 8 bases. CDR1 is SGDLS and CDR2 is YYNGEE in the germline V gene. With 4 bases clipped from V and 2 bases from J, the junction kept 5 bases outside the gene matches. There are 14 residues in the CDR3. CDR3 DNA sequence: TGTGCCAGCAGCCCGGGACAGGAGCCCTACGAGCAGTACGTC. It is translated as CASSPGQEPYEQYV.

The V call is TRBV24-1, the J call TRBJ2-7; tentative D call: TRBD1 (6 bases). Germline values: CDR1 KGHDR, CDR2 SFDVKD. Trimming left V 6 bases short and J 3 bases short, with 20 bases between. CDR3 length: 16 amino acids. The CDR3 DNA is TGTGCCACCAGTCGGCTCATATCGGGACATCGCTACGAGCAGTACGTC. Its protein product is CATSRLISGHRYEQYV.

The chain links TRBV12-5 to TRBJ2-1; weak D call: TRBD1 (6 bases). Per germline, CDR1 LGHNT and CDR2 FRNRAP. V lost 1 base and J 2 bases, leaving 15 bases between the germline ends. This CDR3 contains 17 residues. CDR3 residues: CASGLATGIRAYNEQFF. CDR3 in DNA: TGTGCTAGTGGTTTGGCAACAGGGATAAGGGCCTACAATGAGCAGTTCTTC.

The chain links TRBV6-1 to TRBJ1-4; 9 bases match TRBD1. CDR3 length: 15 residues. CDR1 is MNHNS and CDR2 is SASEGT in the germline V gene. The V and J ends lost 2 bases and 5 bases, in that order; junction bases with no gene match: 3. The CDR3 region has the DNA TGTGCCAGCAGTGAATCGGGGACAGGGAATGAAAAACTGTTTTTT. Its translation: CASSESGTGNEKLFF.

The CDR3 bases are TGTGCCAGCAGCCCTTCCGCGGGGCCCTCCTACGAGCAGTACTTC. Its translation is CASSPSAGPSYEQYF. The V gene is TRBV6-2 or TRBV6-3, the J gene TRBJ2-7; D possibly corresponds to TRBD2 (6 bases). The V and J ends lost 6 bases and 0 bases respectively, with 15 bases between them. CDR1 is MNHEY, CDR2 SVGEGT, per germline. There are 15 residues in the CDR3.

The J gene is TRBJ2-7, the V gene TRBV6-5; 8 nucleotides agree with TRBD2. There are 14 residues in the CDR3. Germline lookup yields CDR1 MNHEY and CDR2 SVGAGI. With V trimmed by 9 bases and J by 4 bases, 11 bases remained unmatched. CDR3 sequence: CASKTGTSSYEQYF. The CDR3 coding sequence is TGTGCCAGTAAAACCGGGACTAGTTCATACGAGCAGTACTTC.

The chain carries TRBV6-1 and TRBJ1-4; 7 nucleotides align to TRBD1. Germline CDR1 and CDR2: MNHNS and SASEGT. The CDR3 spans 14 residues. The V gene end was trimmed by 3 bases and the J gene end by 8 bases; junction bases not matched to a gene: 6. Here the CDR3 DNA reads TGTGCCAGCAGTGAGAGGGACAGCGGCGAAAAACTGTTTTTT. Its translation is CASSERDSGEKLFF.

CDR3 in amino acids: CASSLLRGAVGYEQFF. The CDR3 DNA reads as TGTGCCAGCAGCTTGCTCCGGGGGGCTGTTGGGTATGAGCAGTTCTTC. This rearrangement joins TRBV11-2 to TRBJ2-1, with a possible D match to TRBD2 (7 bases). Deletions cut 3 bases from V and 8 bases from J, with 20 bases between. The CDR3 contains 16 residues. Germline CDR1 and CDR2: SGHAT and FQNNGV.

The V and J genes are TRBV28 and TRBJ2-3; 9 positions agree with TRBD1. This CDR3 is built from 15 residues. The ends lost 4 bases at V and 2 bases at J; junction bases unmatched: 4. Germline V gene sequence: CDR1 MDHEN, CDR2 SYDVKM. CDR3 amino acids: CASSSGQGSTDTQYF. The CDR3 nucleotides are TGTGCCAGCAGTTCCGGACAGGGGTCCACAGATACGCAGTATTTT.

The chain combines TRBV10-3 with TRBJ2-3, with 8 bases identical to TRBD2. The CDR3 covers 13 residues. In germline, CDR1 is ENHRY, CDR2 SYGVKD. V lost 10 bases, J lost 3 bases, and 6 bases stayed unmatched. The CDR3 DNA reads TGTGCCAACCGGGGGGGTGAAACAGATACGCAGTATTTT. Its protein is CANRGGETDTQYF.

J is TRBJ1-6 and V is TRBV11-2; D is unresolved. This CDR3 contains 15 residues. V was trimmed by 5 bases and J by 0 bases, leaving 8 bases between them. The germline V gene has CDR1 SGHAT and CDR2 FQNNGV. The CDR3: CASSASSSYNSPLHF. The CDR3 nucleotides are TGTGCCAGCAGCGCTAGCAGCTCCTATAATTCACCCCTCCACTTT.

CDR3 nucleotide sequence: TGTGCCAGCAGCTTATTGGACACCCAGCCCCAGCATTTT. This gives the protein CASSLLDTQPQHF. This chain uses TRBV7-9 with TRBJ1-5; perhaps TRBD1 as D (5 bases). Between the trimmed V and J ends, which lost 2 bases and 7 bases, there was a span of 9 bases. The germline V gene encodes CDR1 SEHNR and CDR2 FQNEAQ (reference sequence). The length of the CDR3 is 13 residues.

The chain uses TRBV15 and TRBJ1-6; TRBD1 is a possible D gene (6 bases). V was cut by 0 bases and J by 7 bases, with 7 bases left in between. This CDR3 contains 14 residues. Germline lookup yields CDR1 LNHNV and CDR2 YYDKDF (reference sequence). The CDR3 loop reads CATSREGGNSPLHF. For the CDR3, the DNA is TGTGCCACCAGCAGAGAAGGGGGAAATTCACCCCTCCACTTT.

The chain couples TRBV3-1 (or the pseudogene TRBV3-2) to TRBJ1-2, with 7 bases fitting TRBD1. The CDR3 loop spans 14 amino acids. Germline V gene lookup returns CDR1 LGHDT and CDR2 YNNKEL (reference sequence). V shed 6 bases, J shed 4 bases, and the junction held 8 bases outside the gene matches. The CDR3 spells CASSHLQGRYGYTF. The CDR3 bases are TGTGCCAGCAGTCACCTACAGGGGCGCTATGGCTACACCTTC.

The genes are TRBV5-1 and TRBJ2-7; 8 bases are shared with TRBD1. Germline trimming cut 0 bases from V and 3 bases from J; bases unmatched to any gene: 5. CDR3 length equals 15 residues. Germline V lookup: CDR1 SGHRS, CDR2 YFSETQ. CDR3 sequence reads: CASSLAVGQGYEQYF. CDR3 bases: TGCGCCAGCAGCTTGGCGGTCGGACAGGGCTACGAGCAGTACTTC.

This clone was observed a single time. This rearrangement joins TRBV28 to TRBJ1-2; D is uncertain. Per the germline V gene, CDR1 is MDHEN and CDR2 is SYDVKM. The CDR3 spans 14 residues. Trimming shortened V by 6 bases and J by 2 bases, and 13 bases separated the two germline ends. Here the CDR3 DNA reads TGTGCCAGCAGCTCGACACATTACAACTATGGCTACACCTTC. It encodes CASSSTHYNYGYTF.

This clone came up a few times. The V gene is TRBV5-1, the J gene TRBJ1-3; D ambiguous. V lost 1 base and J lost 4, with 3 bases in between. The length of the CDR3 is 12 residues. CDR1 is SGHRS, CDR2 YFSETQ, per germline. CDR3 bases: TGCGCCAGCAGCTTGAGCGGAAACACCATATATTTT. This gives the protein CASSLSGNTIYF.

The chain employs TRBV7-2 and TRBJ2-1; tentative D call: TRBD2 (5 bases). The CDR3 covers 14 residues. The V and J ends lost 4 bases and 7 bases respectively, with 14 bases between them. Per germline, CDR1 SGHTA and CDR2 FQGNSA. The CDR3 protein is CASSSTRGSNEQFF. Here the CDR3 DNA reads TGTGCCAGCAGCTCGACTCGGGGTTCGAATGAGCAGTTCTTC.

The chain uses TRBV7-8 and TRBJ2-7; TRBD1 aligns across 8 bases. The CDR3 is 13 residues long. From germline, CDR1 is SGHVS and CDR2 FQNEAQ. The junction had 4 bases not matched to a gene; V was cut back by 3 bases and J by 6 bases. CDR3 protein: CASSFRGPGEQYV. For the CDR3, the DNA is TGTGCCAGCAGCTTCAGGGGGCCGGGCGAGCAGTACGTC.